This TCR beta chain originates from a study of T-cell reconstitution after alpha-beta-depleted transplantation in children. This clonotype was recorded a few times. Its specificity is not known. Preparing the TCRbeta library involved the use of unique molecular identifiers. MiXCR was run by TCRdb on the PCR reads, yielding one entry per CDR3 protein. The sample carries hundreds of thousands of distinct CDR3 sequences, about 10% recorded once. The CDR3 runs to 14 residues. The ends lost 10 bases at V and 8 bases at J; junction bases unmatched: 17. General study findings and limits: A year post-transplant, T-cell counts and diversity derived mostly from newly produced T cells. Two months or so post-transplant, alpha-beta T cells reportedly derived from several hundred expanded graft clones. It was surviving recipient T cells and thymic progenitors that gave some patients high TCRbeta diversity at day 60.

The receptor's source is a child younger than 10 with inherited bone marrow failure, due to receive a stem cell transplant. The sequencing here drew on PBMCs, taken before TCRalphabeta/CD19-depleted stem cell transplant. J is TRBJ2-7 and V is TRBV23-1, with 7 bases aligning to TRBD1. TRBV23-1 is known as an ORF, though its function is uncertain. Here the CDR3 reads CANPSGTEITKQYF. CDR3 sequence (DNA): TGCGCCAACCCCTCCGGGACAGAGATTACGAAGCAGTACTTC.